This TCR beta chain was sequenced for a study of shared clonotypes between healthy human individuals. Study-wide results and limits: Naive subsets, compared against memory subsets, generally had larger estimated richness values. Having only a few donors restricted how much genetic and exposure-history diversity was captured.

This clone was observed at least ten times. Its specificity is not known. Other DNA sequences in this sample translate to the same CDR3. A deep-level run was used for the assay. The repertoire was sequenced with immunoSEQ multiplex PCR; TCRdb's copy has only in-frame clones and lacks some. The sample contains about 1.1 million clones, around 82% of which appear only once. The CDR3 has 11 amino acids. Germline lookup yields CDR1 DFQATT and CDR2 SNEGSKA (reference sequence). Trimming cost V 3 bases and J 4 bases, with 6 bases left between them. Source material: memory CD4+ T cells from PBMCs. Stated subset: CD45RA-negative fraction. The sequence came from a man aged 18-30 years in good health. Some clones in this sample may be carry-over from other donors' samples. The chain links TRBV20-1 to TRBJ2-5; no reliable D call. The CDR3 here is CSASPGETQYF. DNA for the CDR3: TGCAGTGCTAGTCCCGGAGAGACCCAGTACTTC.